This entry describes one T cell receptor (beta chain). This clonotype has ten or more counts. Its antigen has not been determined. Base qualities are missing; no much larger clone stands one base away. The source of the sample is a study of CD8 T cells in ankylosing spondylitis (dated by TCRdb to between 2016 and 2019). About the full investigation: To find TCR variants linked to disease, the study profiled T cell receptor beta repertoires in ankylosing spondylitis patients and healthy donors. The whole study cohort included some 100 healthy donors and 20 to 30 ankylosing spondylitis patients. Peripheral blood was sampled, and synovial fluid was also collected from ankylosing spondylitis patients. Overall study outcomes, separate from this receptor: In peripheral blood, the disease-linked clones were found at relatively low frequencies and had a CD8+ phenotype. According to the report, matched synovial fluid samples from ankylosing spondylitis patients were significantly enriched for the disease-linked clones. Some of the motif variants had been reported before in the synovial fluid and blood of reactive arthritis patients, a finding that suggests common disease-initiation mechanisms. Blood from ankylosing spondylitis patients appeared to be characterized by a TCR beta motif made up of several highly homologous amino acid variants.

The CDR3 has 15 amino acids, counting the end cysteine and phenylalanine. Only the CDR3 DNA stays, 45 bases, in frame from base 1. According to the germline V gene, CDR1 reads MNHEY and CDR2 reads SVGEGT. V lost 6 bases and J lost 12 bases, and the count of bases not matched to a germline gene is 10. TCRdb records Illumina HiSeq 2500 as the sequencer. TCR beta libraries were prepared by quantitative 5'-RACE with molecular barcodes. Concerning the study's data processing: Disease-linked TCR variants were identified with a new computational method built on a probabilistic model of VDJ rearrangement. TCRdb took the public reads, trimmed them with fastp at Q25, ran MiXCR for clone calling and kept in-frame beta chains. Identical CDR3 protein sequences are pooled into one entry, listed with their most common genes and DNA. The V and J calls and clone size are TCRdb's, not the authors'. The sample has hundreds of thousands of distinct CDR3 sequences on record, around 11% of them singletons. The ten largest clones capture roughly 0.51% of the sample.

The sequence links TRBV6-2 or TRBV6-3 to TRBJ2-1, with 14 junctional bases fitting TRBD2. The sample taken for sequencing was blood, either unsorted or a sorted T cell fraction (not recorded which). The sequence derives from a male donor with ankylosing spondylitis. The nucleotide sequence is TGTGCCAGCAGGAGGGCGGGACTAGCGGGAGTTTTGCAGTTCTTC. Translated, this is CASRRAGLAGVLQFF.